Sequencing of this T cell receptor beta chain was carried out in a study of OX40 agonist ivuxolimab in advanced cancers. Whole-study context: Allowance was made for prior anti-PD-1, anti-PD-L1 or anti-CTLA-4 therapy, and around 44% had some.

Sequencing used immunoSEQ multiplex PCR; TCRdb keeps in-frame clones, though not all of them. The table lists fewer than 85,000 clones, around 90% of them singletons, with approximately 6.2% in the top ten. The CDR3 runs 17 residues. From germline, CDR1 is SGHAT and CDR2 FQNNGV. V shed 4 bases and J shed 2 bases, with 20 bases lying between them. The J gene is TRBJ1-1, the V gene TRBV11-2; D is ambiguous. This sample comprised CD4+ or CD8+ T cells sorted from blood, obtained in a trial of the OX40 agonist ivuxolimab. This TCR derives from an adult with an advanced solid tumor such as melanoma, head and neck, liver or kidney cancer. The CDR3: CASSYFRNRHPNTEAFF. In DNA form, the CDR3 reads TGTGCCAGCAGCTATTTTAGGAACCGACATCCAAACACTGAAGCTTTCTTT.